These T cell receptor beta chains were read from a single sample in a study of T cells in Graves' hyperthyroidism and ophthalmopathy. TCRdb called the multiplex PCR reads again in MiXCR, with one record for every CDR3 protein. Among a few hundred thousand distinct CDR3 sequences, around 13% were seen once, and the ten largest hold about 18%. Sequenced: blood. Source of these receptors: a woman aged 25 to 45 with Graves' ophthalmopathy. CDR3s leave out the opening cysteine and the closing phenylalanine or tryptophan.

cdr3_length,v_call,j_call,cdr3_aa
15,TRBV7-8,TRBJ2-6,ASSLVGRGWAANVLT
12,TRBV27,TRBJ2-5,ASSSGRPDGTQY
13,TRBV7-9,TRBJ2-5,ASSLEFRTQETQY
11,TRBV12-3/TRBV12-4,TRBJ1-5,ASRTTGNQPQH
14,TRBV27,TRBJ1-1,ASSFGQGAMNTEAF
12,TRBV5-1,TRBJ2-7,ASSLEGQGVEQY
13,TRBV12-5,TRBJ2-3,TSGLELARTDTQY
13,TRBV7-9,TRBJ2-5,ASSLTGTSGETQY
13,TRBV28,TRBJ2-7,ASRLDDRVPYEQY
13,TRBV20-1,TRBJ1-1,SARDGSSMNTEAF
14,TRBV19,TRBJ1-1,ASSIPRGRRNTEAF
12,TRBV12-3/TRBV12-4,TRBJ1-6,ASSQTGGNSPLH
13,TRBV18,TRBJ2-3,ASSPPGGARDTQY
12,TRBV5-8,TRBJ2-7,ASTLDSRQYEQY
13,TRBV13,TRBJ2-1,ASSLDRLFHYEQF
14,TRBV9,TRBJ2-7,ASSASSAGGDYEQY
12,TRBV6-5,TRBJ2-5,ASSYSGSQETQY
10,TRBV30,TRBJ2-3,AWSVPQDTQY
14,TRBV20-1,TRBJ2-1,SASSQGLASYNEQF
15,TRBV12-3/TRBV12-4,TRBJ2-7,ASSLKVGGAGSHEQY
11,TRBV10-3,TRBJ2-1,AISEEGFSEQF
12,TRBV27,TRBJ1-5,ASSRTGLIQPQH
11,TRBV27,TRBJ2-5,ASSSTDQETQY
9,TRBV6-1,TRBJ1-2,ASKSNSGYT
13,TRBV5-1,TRBJ1-1,ASSLGSTRNTEAF
13,TRBV20-1,TRBJ2-3,SARPPRGGTDTQY
13,TRBV15,TRBJ1-5,ATSTRGRINQPQH
10,TRBV6-8,TRBJ1-5,ASGTWNQPQH
14,TRBV6-1,TRBJ1-5,ASSPWFGQGNQPQH
14,TRBV7-9,TRBJ1-2,ASSSGQAEHNYGYT
12,TRBV7-9,TRBJ2-1,ASSLVRDRGEQF
9,TRBV18,TRBJ2-7,ASSPGAEQY
11,TRBV11-2,TRBJ1-1,ASSLRFGLEAF
14,TRBV24-1,TRBJ2-7,ATSVPGQGYPYEQY
12,TRBV19,TRBJ2-2,ASTRVPNTGELF
12,TRBV9,TRBJ2-7,ASGVGWTGYEQY
11,TRBV7-3,TRBJ2-7,ASSFGGAGEQY
11,TRBV19,TRBJ1-2,ASSTGPGNGYT
16,TRBV12-3/TRBV12-4,TRBJ2-1,ASRASGLAGASYNEQF
13,TRBV5-1,TRBJ2-1,ASSPDGTSYNEQF